Here is one T cell receptor (beta chain) with its context. Its antigen is still unknown. These data originate in a study of T cell responses to AZD1222 COVID-19 vaccine. General observations from the study: Only five or six individuals given AZD1222 were seropositive at baseline. Regions 160-218 and 743-854 held dominance among vaccine-associated CD4 TCRs, which spanned spike.

Some clones are missing from TCRdb's copy, which holds only in-frame ones; the method was immunoSEQ multiplex PCR. Of about 110,000 clones in the sample, roughly 84% are singletons; the top ten hold approximately 1.3%. Trimming removed 5 bases from V and 7 bases from J; junction bases left unmatched: 10. Germline V lookup: CDR1 LNHDA, CDR2 SQIVND (reference sequence). This CDR3 spans 14 amino acids. The sample consisted of peripheral blood, taken on day 0 of AZD1222 vaccination. The rearrangement uses TRBV19 and TRBJ2-5, with 7 positions matching TRBD1. This TCR came from an adult in good health. The CDR3 DNA reads TGTGCCAGTAGTTCTCGACAGGGAGTAGGGACCCAGTACTTC. Its protein is CASSSRQGVGTQYF. Supplemented by reference TRBV19 and TRBJ2-5, the full variable domain reads DGGITQSPKYLFRKEGQNVTLSCEQNLNHDAMYWYRQDPGQGLRLIYYSQIVNDFQKGDIAEGYSVSREKKESFPLTVTSAQKNPTAFYLCASSSRQGVGTQYFGPGTRLLVL.